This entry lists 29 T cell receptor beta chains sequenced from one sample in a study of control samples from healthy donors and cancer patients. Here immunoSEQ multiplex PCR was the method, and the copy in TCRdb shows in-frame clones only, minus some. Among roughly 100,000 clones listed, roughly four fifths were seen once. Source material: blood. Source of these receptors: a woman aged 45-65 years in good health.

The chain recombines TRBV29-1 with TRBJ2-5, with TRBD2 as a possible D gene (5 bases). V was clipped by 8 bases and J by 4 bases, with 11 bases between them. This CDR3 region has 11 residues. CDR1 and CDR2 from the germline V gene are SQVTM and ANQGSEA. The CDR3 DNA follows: TGCAGCCCCCGGGATGCAGAGACCCAGTACTTC. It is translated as CSPRDAETQYF. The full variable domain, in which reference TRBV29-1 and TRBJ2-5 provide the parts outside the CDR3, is SAVISQKPSRDICQRGTSLTIQCQVDSQVTMMFWYRQQPGQSLTLIATANQGSEATYESGFVIDKFPISRPNLTFSTLTVSNMSPEDSSIYLCSPRDAETQYFGPGTRLLVL.

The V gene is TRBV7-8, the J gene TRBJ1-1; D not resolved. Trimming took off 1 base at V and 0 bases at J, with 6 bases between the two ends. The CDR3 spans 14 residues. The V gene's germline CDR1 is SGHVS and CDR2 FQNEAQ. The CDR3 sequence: CASSLEFMNTEAFF. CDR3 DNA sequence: TGTGCCAGCAGCTTAGAGTTTATGAACACTGAAGCTTTCTTT.

The chain's CDR3 is CASSQGQANYGYTF. The CDR3, as DNA: TGTGCCAGCAGCCAGGGACAGGCTAACTATGGCTACACCTTC. This rearrangement joins TRBV5-4 to TRBJ1-2, with TRBD1 matching over 8 bases. The ends lost 4 bases at V and 0 bases at J; junction bases unmatched: 2. CDR1 is SGHNT, CDR2 YYREEE, per germline (reference sequence). This CDR3 contains 14 residues.

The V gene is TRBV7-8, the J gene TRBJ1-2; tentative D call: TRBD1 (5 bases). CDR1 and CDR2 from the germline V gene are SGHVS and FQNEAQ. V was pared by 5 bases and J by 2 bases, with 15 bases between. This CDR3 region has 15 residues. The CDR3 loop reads CASSPGLTDNYGYTF. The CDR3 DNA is TGTGCCAGCAGCCCCGGACTGACAGACAACTATGGCTACACCTTC.

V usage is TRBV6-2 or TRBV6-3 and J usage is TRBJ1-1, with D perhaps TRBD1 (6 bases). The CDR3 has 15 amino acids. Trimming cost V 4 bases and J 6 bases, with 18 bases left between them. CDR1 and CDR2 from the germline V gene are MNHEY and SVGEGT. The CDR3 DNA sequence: TGTGCCAGCAGTTTCTATACAGGGAGGATACCTGAAGCTTTCTTT. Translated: CASSFYTGRIPEAFF.

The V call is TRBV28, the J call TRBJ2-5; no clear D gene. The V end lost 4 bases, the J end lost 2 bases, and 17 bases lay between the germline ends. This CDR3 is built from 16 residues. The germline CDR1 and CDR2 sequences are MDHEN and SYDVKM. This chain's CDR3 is CASSSLQWSRQETQYF. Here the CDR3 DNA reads TGTGCCAGCAGTTCCCTCCAGTGGAGCAGGCAAGAGACCCAGTACTTC. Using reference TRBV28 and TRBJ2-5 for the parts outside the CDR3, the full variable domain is DVKVTQSSRYLVKRTGEKVFLECVQDMDHENMFWYRQDPGLGLRLIYFSYDVKMKEKGDIPEGYSVSREKKERFSLILESASTNQTSMYLCASSSLQWSRQETQYFGPGTRLLVL.

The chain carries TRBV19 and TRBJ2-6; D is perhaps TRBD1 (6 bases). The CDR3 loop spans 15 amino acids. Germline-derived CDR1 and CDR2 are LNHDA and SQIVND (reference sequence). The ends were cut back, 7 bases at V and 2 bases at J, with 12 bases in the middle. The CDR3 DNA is TGTGCCAGTACCCCGCAGGGGACTGGGGCCAACGTCCTGACTTTC. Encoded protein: CASTPQGTGANVLTF.

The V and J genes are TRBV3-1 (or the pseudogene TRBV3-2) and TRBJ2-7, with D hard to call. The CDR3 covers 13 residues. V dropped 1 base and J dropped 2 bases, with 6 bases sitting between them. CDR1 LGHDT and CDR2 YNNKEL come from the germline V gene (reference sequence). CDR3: CASSQVETYEQYF. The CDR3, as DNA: TGTGCCAGCAGCCAAGTTGAAACCTACGAGCAGTACTTC.

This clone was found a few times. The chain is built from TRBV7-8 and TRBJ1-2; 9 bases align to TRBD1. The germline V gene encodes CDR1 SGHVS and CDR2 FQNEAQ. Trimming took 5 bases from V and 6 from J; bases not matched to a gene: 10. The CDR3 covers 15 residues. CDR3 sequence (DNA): TGTGCCAGCAGCCTTAAGACAGGGGGTGAAGATGGCTACACCTTC. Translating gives CASSLKTGGEDGYTF.

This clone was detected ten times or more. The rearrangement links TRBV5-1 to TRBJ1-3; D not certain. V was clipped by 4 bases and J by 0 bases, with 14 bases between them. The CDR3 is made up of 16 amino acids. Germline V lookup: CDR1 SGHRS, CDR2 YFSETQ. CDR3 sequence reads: CASSPSTGSSGNTIYF. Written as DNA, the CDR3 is TGCGCCAGCAGCCCTTCGACGGGGTCCTCTGGAAACACCATATATTTT. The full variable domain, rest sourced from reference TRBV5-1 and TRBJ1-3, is KAGVTQTPRYLIKTRGQQVTLSCSPISGHRSVSWYQQTPGQGLQFLFEYFSETQRNKGNFPGRFSGRQFSNSRSEMNVSTLELGDSALYLCASSPSTGSSGNTIYFGEGSWLTVV.

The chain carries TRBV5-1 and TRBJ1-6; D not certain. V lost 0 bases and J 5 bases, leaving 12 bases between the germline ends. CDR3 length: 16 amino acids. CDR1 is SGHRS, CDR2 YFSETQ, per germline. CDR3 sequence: CASSLVLGSDNSPLHF. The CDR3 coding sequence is TGCGCCAGCAGCTTGGTGTTGGGCAGCGATAATTCACCCCTCCACTTT.

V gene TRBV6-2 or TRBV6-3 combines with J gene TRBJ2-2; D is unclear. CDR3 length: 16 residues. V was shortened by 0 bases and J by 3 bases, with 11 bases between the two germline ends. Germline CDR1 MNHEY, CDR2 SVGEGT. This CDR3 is CASSYSNQDYTGELFF. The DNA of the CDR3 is TGTGCCAGCAGTTACTCGAATCAAGATTACACCGGGGAGCTGTTTTTT.

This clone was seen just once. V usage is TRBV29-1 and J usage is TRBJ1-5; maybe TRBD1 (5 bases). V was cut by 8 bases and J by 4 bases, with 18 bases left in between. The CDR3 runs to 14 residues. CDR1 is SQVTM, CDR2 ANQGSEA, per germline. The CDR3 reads CSPSGTTFNQPQHF. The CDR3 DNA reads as TGCAGCCCGTCAGGGACCACATTTAATCAGCCCCAGCATTTT.

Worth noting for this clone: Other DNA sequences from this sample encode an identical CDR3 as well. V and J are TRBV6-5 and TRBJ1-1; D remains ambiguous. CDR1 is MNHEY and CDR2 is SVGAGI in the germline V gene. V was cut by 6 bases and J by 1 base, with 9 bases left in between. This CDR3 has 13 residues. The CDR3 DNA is TGTGCCAGCAGCCTGTCAGGGAACACTGAAGCTTTCTTT. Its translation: CASSLSGNTEAFF.

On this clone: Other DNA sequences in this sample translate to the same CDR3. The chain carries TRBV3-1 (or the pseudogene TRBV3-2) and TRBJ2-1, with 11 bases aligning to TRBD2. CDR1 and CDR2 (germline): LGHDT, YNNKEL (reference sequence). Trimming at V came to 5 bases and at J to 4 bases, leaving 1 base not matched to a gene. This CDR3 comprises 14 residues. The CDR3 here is CASSGTSGYNEQFF. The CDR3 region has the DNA TGTGCCAGCAGCGGGACTAGCGGATACAATGAGCAGTTCTTC.

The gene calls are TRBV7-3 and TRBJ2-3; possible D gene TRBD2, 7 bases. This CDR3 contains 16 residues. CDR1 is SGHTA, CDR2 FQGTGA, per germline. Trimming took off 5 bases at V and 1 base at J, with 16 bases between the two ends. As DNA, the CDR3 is TGTGCCAGCAGCCCCGGAGGAGGGGGGGGCACAGATACGCAGTATTTT. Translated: CASSPGGGGGTDTQYF. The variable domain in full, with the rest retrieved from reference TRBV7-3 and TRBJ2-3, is GAGVSQTPSNKVTEKGKYVELRCDPISGHTALYWYRQSLGQGPEFLIYFQGTGAADDSGLPNDRFFAVRPEGSVSTLKIQRTERGDSAVYLCASSPGGGGGTDTQYFGPGTRLTVL.

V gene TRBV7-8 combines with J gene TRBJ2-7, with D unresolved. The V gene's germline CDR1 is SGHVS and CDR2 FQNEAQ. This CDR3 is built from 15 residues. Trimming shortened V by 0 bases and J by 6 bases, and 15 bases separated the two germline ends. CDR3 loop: CASSLAVGLTGEQYF. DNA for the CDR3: TGTGCCAGCAGCTTAGCGGTTGGGCTGACGGGCGAGCAGTACTTC.

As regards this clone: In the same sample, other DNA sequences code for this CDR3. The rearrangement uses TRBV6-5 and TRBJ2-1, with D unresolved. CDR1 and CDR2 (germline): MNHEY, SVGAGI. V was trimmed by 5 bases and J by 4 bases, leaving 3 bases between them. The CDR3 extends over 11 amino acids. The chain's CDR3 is CASSRYNEQFF. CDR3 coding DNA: TGTGCCAGCAGTAGATACAATGAGCAGTTCTTC.

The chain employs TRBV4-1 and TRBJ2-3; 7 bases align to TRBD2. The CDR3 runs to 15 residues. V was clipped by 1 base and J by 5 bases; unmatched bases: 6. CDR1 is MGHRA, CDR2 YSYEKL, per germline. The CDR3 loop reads CASSQGRGGIDTQYF. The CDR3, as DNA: TGCGCCAGCAGCCAAGGCCGCGGGGGTATAGATACGCAGTATTTT.

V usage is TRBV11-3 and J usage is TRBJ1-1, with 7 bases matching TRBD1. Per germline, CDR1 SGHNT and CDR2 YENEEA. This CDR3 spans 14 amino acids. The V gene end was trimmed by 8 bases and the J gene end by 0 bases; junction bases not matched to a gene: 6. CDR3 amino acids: CASLRGGLNTEAFF. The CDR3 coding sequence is TGTGCCAGCCTCAGGGGGGGCTTGAACACTGAAGCTTTCTTT. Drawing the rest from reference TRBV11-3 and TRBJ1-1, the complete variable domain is EAGVVQSPRYKIIEKKQPVAFWCNPISGHNTLYWYLQNLGQGPELLIRYENEEAVDDSQLPKDRFSAERLKGVDSTLKIQPAELGDSAVYLCASLRGGLNTEAFFGQGTRLTVV.

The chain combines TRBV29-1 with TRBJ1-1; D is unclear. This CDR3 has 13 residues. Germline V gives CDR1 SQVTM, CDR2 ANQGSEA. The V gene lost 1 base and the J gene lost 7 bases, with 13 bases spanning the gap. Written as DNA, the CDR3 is TGCAGCGTTGAAGGGGCCGAAAATTTTGAAGCTTTCTTT. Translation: CSVEGAENFEAFF.

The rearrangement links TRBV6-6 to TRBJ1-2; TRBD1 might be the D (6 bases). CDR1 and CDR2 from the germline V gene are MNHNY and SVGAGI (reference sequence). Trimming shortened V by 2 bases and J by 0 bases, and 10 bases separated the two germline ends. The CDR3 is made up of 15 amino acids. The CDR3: CASSYRQGPNYGYTF. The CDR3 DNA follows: TGTGCCAGCAGTTACAGGCAGGGGCCTAACTATGGCTACACCTTC.

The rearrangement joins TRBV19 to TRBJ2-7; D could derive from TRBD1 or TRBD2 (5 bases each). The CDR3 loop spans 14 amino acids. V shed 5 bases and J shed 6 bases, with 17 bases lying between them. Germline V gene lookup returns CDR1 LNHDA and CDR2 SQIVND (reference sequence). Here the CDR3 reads CASSYPGTASEQYF. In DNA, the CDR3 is TGTGCCAGTAGTTACCCCGGGACCGCGTCCGAGCAGTACTTC.

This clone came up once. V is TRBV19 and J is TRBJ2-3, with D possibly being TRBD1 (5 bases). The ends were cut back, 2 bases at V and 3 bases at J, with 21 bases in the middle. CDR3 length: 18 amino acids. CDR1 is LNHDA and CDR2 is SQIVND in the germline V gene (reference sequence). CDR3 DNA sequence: TGTGCCAGTAGTATACGAGACAGTAGTCTCACGGAAACAGATACGCAGTATTTT. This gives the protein CASSIRDSSLTETDTQYF.

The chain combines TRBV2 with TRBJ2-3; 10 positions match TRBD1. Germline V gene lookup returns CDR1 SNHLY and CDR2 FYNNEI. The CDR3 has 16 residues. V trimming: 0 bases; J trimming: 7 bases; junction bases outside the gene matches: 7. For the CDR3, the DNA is TGTGCCAGCAGTGAAGCTCTGGGACAGGGGTTGAATACGCAGTATTTT. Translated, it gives CASSEALGQGLNTQYF.

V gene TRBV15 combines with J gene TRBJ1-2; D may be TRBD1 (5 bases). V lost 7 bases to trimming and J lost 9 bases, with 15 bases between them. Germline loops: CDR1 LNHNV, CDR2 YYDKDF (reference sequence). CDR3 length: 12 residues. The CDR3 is CATTLGGDRYTF. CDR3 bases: TGTGCCACCACCCTGGGGGGGGACCGCTACACCTTC.

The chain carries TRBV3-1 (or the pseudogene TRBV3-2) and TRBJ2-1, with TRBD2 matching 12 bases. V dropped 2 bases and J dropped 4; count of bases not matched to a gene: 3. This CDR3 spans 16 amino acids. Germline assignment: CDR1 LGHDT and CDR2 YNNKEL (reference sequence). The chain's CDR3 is CASSQRLAGGYNEQFF. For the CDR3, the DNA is TGTGCCAGCAGCCAACGGCTAGCGGGAGGGTACAATGAGCAGTTCTTC.

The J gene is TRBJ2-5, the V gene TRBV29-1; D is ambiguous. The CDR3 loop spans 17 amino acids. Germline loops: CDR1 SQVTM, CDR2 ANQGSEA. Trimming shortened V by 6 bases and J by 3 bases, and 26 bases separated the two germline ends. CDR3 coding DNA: TGCAGCGTGGACGGGCTAGGACGGATTCCACCCGAAGAGACCCAGTACTTC. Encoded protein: CSVDGLGRIPPEETQYF. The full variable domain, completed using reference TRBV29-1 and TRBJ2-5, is SAVISQKPSRDICQRGTSLTIQCQVDSQVTMMFWYRQQPGQSLTLIATANQGSEATYESGFVIDKFPISRPNLTFSTLTVSNMSPEDSSIYLCSVDGLGRIPPEETQYFGPGTRLLVL.

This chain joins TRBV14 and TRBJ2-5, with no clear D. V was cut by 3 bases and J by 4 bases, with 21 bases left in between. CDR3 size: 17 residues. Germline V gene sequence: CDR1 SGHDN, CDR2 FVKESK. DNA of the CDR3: TGTGCCAGCAGCCAGGCCACCCTAACACGGCAAGTAGAGACCCAGTACTTC. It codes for CASSQATLTRQVETQYF. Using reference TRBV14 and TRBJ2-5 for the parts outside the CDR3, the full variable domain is EAGVTQFPSHSVIEKGQTVTLRCDPISGHDNLYWYRRVMGKEIKFLLHFVKESKQDESGMPNNRFLAERTGGTYSTLKVQPAELEDSGVYFCASSQATLTRQVETQYFGPGTRLLVL.